The rows below give T cell receptor beta chains drawn from one sample of a study of tumor-infiltrating lymphocytes in primary liver carcinoma. One entry per CDR3 protein, called by TCRdb with MiXCR from the multiplex PCR reads. The sample lists 310,000 or so distinct CDR3 sequences, 65% occurring once. Sequencing input: peripheral blood. All receptors come from a man in his forties or fifties with primary liver carcinoma and hepatitis B virus infection. Each CDR3 is given with its conserved first and last residue. Fields, in order: V gene, clone size, D gene, J gene, CDR3 DNA, CDR3 protein. A D gene is named only where the DNA matches it firmly. Part of the rows lack a size; the others show once, few, many or a class for expanded clones.

TRBV4-2	NA	TRBD1	TRBJ1-1	TGTGCCAGCAGCCAAGCGTACGGACAGGGTTTTTGGACTGAAGCCTTCTTT	CASSQAYGQGFWTEAFF
TRBV6-2/TRBV6-3	NA	TRBD2	TRBJ2-7	TGTGCCAGTAGTTACGTAGCTAGCGGTACCTACGAGCAGTACTTC	CASSYVASGTYEQYF
TRBV4-2	NA	TRBD2	TRBJ2-1	TGTGCTAGCGGGAGAGAGAACGACAATGAGCGGTTCTTC	CASGRENDNERFF
TRBV6-1	NA	NA	TRBJ2-3	TGTGCCAGGAGTGGGGGGGCCTTCACAGATACGCAGTATTTT	CARSGGAFTDTQYF
TRBV25-1	NA	NA	TRBJ1-2	TGTGCCAGCAGTGAAAACAGCTATGGCTACACCTTC	CASSENSYGYTF
TRBV5-1	once	NA	TRBJ1-3	TGCGCCAGCAGCCACGGCAACTCTGGAAACACCATATATTTT	CASSHGNSGNTIYF
TRBV6-5	many	NA	TRBJ1-1	TGTGCCAGCAGTTACGGACGTGGGAAGAACACTGAAGCTTTCTTT	CASSYGRGKNTEAFF
TRBV7-8	NA	TRBD2	TRBJ2-5	TGTGCCAGCAGCTTACTAGCGGGAGGTTGGGAGACCCAGTACTTC	CASSLLAGGWETQYF
TRBV20-1	NA	NA	TRBJ2-3	TGCAGTGCTAGAAGGGGCATATCTAACACAGATACGCAGTATTTT	CSARRGISNTDTQYF
TRBV25-1	NA	TRBD1	TRBJ1-4	TGTGCCAGCAGTATGAACAGGGGGCGCAATGAAAAACTGTTTTTT	CASSMNRGRNEKLFF
TRBV30	few	TRBD2	TRBJ2-1	TGTGCCTGGAAAAAGCGGGAGAGGTCCTACAATGAGCAGTTCTTC	CAWKKRERSYNEQFF
TRBV7-3	NA	TRBD2	TRBJ2-3	TGTGCCAGCAGCTTAACTTCCGCTAGCGGGGGGAGCACAGATACGCAGTATTTT	CASSLTSASGGSTDTQYF
TRBV11-2	NA	TRBD1	TRBJ2-4	TGTGTCAGCAGCCCTGACAGGGGGCAGTGGACCAAAAACTTTCAGTACTTC	CVSSPDRGQWTKNFQYF
TRBV28	NA	NA	TRBJ2-6	TGTGCCAGCAGTGCCCGGGGGATCTGGGCCAACGTCCTGACTTTC	CASSARGIWANVLTF
TRBV12-3/TRBV12-4	NA	NA	TRBJ2-7	TGTGCCAGCAGTTTGGTCACAAGGGTAGTGGGCGAGCAGTACTTC	CASSLVTRVVGEQYF
TRBV11-2	NA	NA	TRBJ1-2	TGTGCCAGGAGCTTAGCGGTTGGGCATGGCTGCACCTTC	CARSLAVGHGCTF
TRBV5-1	NA	NA	TRBJ1-4	TGCGCCAGCAGCTTGAAGGGAACGAGTGAAAAACTGTTTTTT	CASSLKGTSEKLFF
TRBV10-3	NA	TRBD1	TRBJ1-1	TGTGCCATCAGTCAGGGGGAGGGCACTGAAGCTTTCTTT	CAISQGEGTEAFF
TRBV10-1	NA	NA	TRBJ2-5	TGCACCAGCAGTGAGGGGGAACTAGGCCAAGAGACCCAGTACTTC	CTSSEGELGQETQYF
TRBV6-2/TRBV6-3	NA	NA	TRBJ1-2	TGTGCCAGCAGCCCCCGGAGCGGCTATGGCTACACCTTC	CASSPRSGYGYTF
TRBV6-1	few	NA	TRBJ1-5	TGTGCCAGCAGTGCCCGGGCAACTAATAGCAATCAGCCCCAGCATTTT	CASSARATNSNQPQHF
TRBV11-1	NA	TRBD2	TRBJ2-1	TGTGCCAGCAGCAGTGGGCTAGCGGGAGGAGCATACAAAGAGCAGCTCTTC	CASSSGLAGGAYKEQLF
TRBV6-1	NA	NA	TRBJ1-6	TGTGCCACCACCGGGACAAGGCATAATTTACCCCTCCACTTT	CATTGTRHNLPLHF
TRBV11-3	NA	NA	TRBJ2-2	TGTGCCAGCAGCTTATCCGGGGTACTTGGCGGGGAGCTGATTTTT	CASSLSGVLGGELIF
TRBV5-1	NA	TRBD1	TRBJ2-5	TGCGCCAGCAGCGAGGGGACAGCCGCCCAAGAGACCCAGTACTTC	CASSEGTAAQETQYF
TRBV5-5	NA	NA	TRBJ2-2	TGTGCCAGCAGCTTGACAGGTTTCCCCGGGGAGCTGTTTTTT	CASSLTGFPGELFF
TRBV12-3/TRBV12-4	many	TRBD2	TRBJ2-3	TGTGCCAGCAGTGGGACTAGCGGGAGTGTAGATACGCAGTATTTT	CASSGTSGSVDTQYF
TRBV12-3/TRBV12-4	NA	NA	TRBJ2-1	TGTGCCAGCGTTTTTGGGGCTGGAAGTTCCTACAATGAGCAGTTCTTC	CASVFGAGSSYNEQFF
TRBV12-3/TRBV12-4	many	NA	TRBJ2-7	TGTGCCAGCAGTTCCGGGACAGTATGGGCGGGATACGAGCAGTACTTC	CASSSGTVWAGYEQYF
TRBV6-1	many	TRBD1	TRBJ2-3	TGTGCCAGCAGTGTCACCTGGGACAGGGATACGCAGTATTTT	CASSVTWDRDTQYF
TRBV12-3/TRBV12-4	many	TRBD2	TRBJ2-7	TGTGCCAGCAATCTAGCGGGGGACTCCTACGAGCAGTACTTC	CASNLAGDSYEQYF
TRBV11-2	many	TRBD2	TRBJ2-7	TGTGCCAGCACCCCAGACAGGATACTAGCGGGAGATAAGTTCTGGGACTACGAGCAGTACTTC	CASTPDRILAGDKFWDYEQYF
TRBV11-2	once	NA	TRBJ1-1	TGTGCCTACAGCTTAGTCTCAGTCATGAACACTGAAGCTTTCTTT	CAYSLVSVMNTEAFF
TRBV12-3/TRBV12-4	many	NA	TRBJ2-5	TGTGCCAGCAGTAGCACAGGGGAGGGGACCCAGTACTTC	CASSSTGEGTQYF
TRBV29-1	NA	NA	TRBJ2-5	TGCAGCGTCTCGGACATGGGGCGCAAAGAGACCCAGTACTTC	CSVSDMGRKETQYF
TRBV10-2	NA	TRBD2	TRBJ2-1	TGCGCCAGCAGCGCCGGGACTAGTTCTTTAAATGAGCAGTTCTTC	CASSAGTSSLNEQFF
TRBV5-5	NA	TRBD1	TRBJ2-5	TGTGCCAGCAGCCAGCGACCGGGACAGGCGGCGGGGCCCCAGTACTTC	CASSQRPGQAAGPQYF
TRBV11-2	NA	TRBD2	TRBJ2-7	TGTGCCAGCAGCTTAGGGATTAGCGGGGTTGAGCAGTACTTC	CASSLGISGVEQYF
TRBV29-1	NA	TRBD1	TRBJ2-5	TGCAGCGCGACAGGGATGGGGCAGGAGACCAAGTACTTC	CSATGMGQETKYF
TRBV11-2	NA	TRBD1	TRBJ2-2	TGTGCCAGCAGCTGGGACAGCGCCAACACCGGGGAGCTGCTTTTT	CASSWDSANTGELLF
TRBV29-1	NA	NA	TRBJ2-3	TGCAACGTTGGAGGGTGGCTCACAGATACGCAGTATTTT	CNVGGWLTDTQYF
TRBV11-2	NA	NA	TRBJ2-5	TGTGCCAGCAGCTTAGGGGACAAAGAGACCCAGTACTTC	CASSLGDKETQYF
TRBV6-2/TRBV6-3	NA	TRBD1	TRBJ2-3	TGTGCCAGCAGCCCCCGGGACAGGGTCCGCTTCACAGATACGCAGTATTTT	CASSPRDRVRFTDTQYF
TRBV5-1	few	NA	TRBJ1-1	TGCGCCAGCGCGCAAGATCCGAACACTGAAGCTTTCTTT	CASAQDPNTEAFF
TRBV11-2	NA	NA	TRBJ2-7	TGTGCCAGTAGCTTGGTCCTCCTCTACGAGCAGTACTTC	CASSLVLLYEQYF
TRBV11-3	many	NA	TRBJ2-3	TGTGCCAGCAGCTTCGGTACTAGGAGCACAGATACGCAGTATTTT	CASSFGTRSTDTQYF
TRBV11-2	NA	TRBD2	TRBJ2-5	TGTGCCGGCAGCCCGGGACTAGCGGTACAAGAGACCCAGTACTTC	CAGSPGLAVQETQYF
TRBV25-1	once	NA	TRBJ1-2	TGTGCCAGCAGTACTACAGGGAGTGGTGGCTACACCTTC	CASSTTGSGGYTF
TRBV11-3	once	NA	TRBJ2-5	TGTGCCAGCAGCTCAGACAGGACAGAGTCCCAGTACTTC	CASSSDRTESQYF
TRBV29-1	NA	TRBD2	TRBJ2-3	TGCAGCGTTGAGTCTAGCGGAGCAGACACAGATACGCAGTATTTT	CSVESSGADTDTQYF
TRBV29-1	few	NA	TRBJ2-3	TGCAGCGTCCCCCAGCGGTGTACGCAGTATTTC	CSVPQRCTQYF
TRBV13	NA	NA	TRBJ1-1	TGTGCCAGCAGCTCCGACGAAAGGGATGAAGCTTTCTTT	CASSSDERDEAFF
TRBV11-2	many	TRBD2	TRBJ2-7	TGTGCCAGCACCGAGGGACTACCCTACGAGCAGTACTTC	CASTEGLPYEQYF
TRBV11-3	NA	NA	TRBJ2-5	TGTACCAGCAGCTCGGGAGGGACAGCACACGAGACCCAGTACTTC	CTSSSGGTAHETQYF
TRBV6-2/TRBV6-3	NA	NA	TRBJ1-1	TGTGCCAGCAGTTCGGACACGGGAACTGAAGCTTTCTTT	CASSSDTGTEAFF